The entry below describes one T cell receptor beta chain. Using immunoSEQ multiplex PCR, the repertoire was profiled, and TCRdb retains in-frame clones only, with some absent. This table has around 72,000 clones, roughly 85% appearing once. This sample is part of a study of blood T cell repertoires in COVID-19. The CDR3 has 14 amino acids. Looked up from germline, CDR1 is LGHNA and CDR2 is YNFKEQ. V dropped 7 bases and J dropped 8; count of bases not matched to a gene: 11. Material for sequencing was peripheral blood. The genes are TRBV4-2 and TRBJ2-1; 7 positions agree with TRBD2. The sequence was obtained from a woman in her sixties with acute or convalescent COVID-19. CDR3 loop: CASTQTWGGDEQFF. The CDR3 DNA sequence: TGTGCCAGCACCCAGACCTGGGGGGGGGATGAGCAGTTCTTC.